A selection of T cell receptor beta chains follows, all from one sample in a study of shared clonotypes between healthy human individuals. Only in-frame clones appear in the TCRdb table, and some are missing; sequencing was by immunoSEQ multiplex PCR. The repertoire has over 2 million clones, about 95% of them found once; the top ten carry 0.85% to 1.3%. Sequencing was carried out using naive CD8+ T cells sorted from blood. Receptor source: a man aged 18 to 29 in good health. Both conserved end residues are part of each CDR3. A D gene is named only where the DNA matches it firmly. Rows give clone size only sometimes, using once, few, many, or a class for an expanded clone.

. TRBD1 TRBJ2-1 TRBV7-8 CASSIRGQGKNEQFF TGTGCCAGCTCTATTCGGGGACAGGGGAAAAATGAGCAGTTCTTC
. . TRBJ2-1 TRBV7-9 CASSQDSTEQFF TGTGCCAGCAGCCAGGACTCCACTGAGCAGTTCTTC
. . TRBJ1-5 TRBV28 CASSPTAYQPQHF TGTGCCAGCAGCCCCACGGCCTATCAGCCCCAGCATTTT
. TRBD2 TRBJ2-5 TRBV10-3 CAISEGTSGSPHF TGTGCCATCAGTGAGGGGACTAGCGGGAGCCCCCACTTC
. . TRBJ1-1 TRBV5-8 CASKPSNTEAFF TGTGCCAGCAAGCCCTCGAACACTGAAGCTTTCTTT
. TRBD1 TRBJ1-3 TRBV4-1 CASSQTGRGNTIYF TGCGCCAGCAGCCAGACAGGGAGGGGAAACACCATATATTTT
. TRBD2 TRBJ2-5 TRBV27 CASSFSSVEPGGLETQYF TGTGCCAGCAGTTTTAGTTCGGTAGAGCCGGGGGGGCTGGAGACCCAGTACTTC
. TRBD2 TRBJ2-5 TRBV13 CASSSLTSGGPRGETQYF TGTGCCAGCAGCTCCCTTACTAGCGGGGGACCCCGGGGAGAGACCCAGTACTTC
once . TRBJ2-1 TRBV28 CASSREDSPYNEQFF TGTGCCAGCAGTCGAGAAGACTCGCCCTACAATGAGCAGTTCTTC
. . TRBJ2-1 TRBV27 CASSLAGPDNEQFF TGTGCCAGCAGTTTAGCGGGGCCTGATAATGAGCAGTTCTTC
. TRBD2 TRBJ2-3 TRBV9 CASSVEGLGFDTQYF TGTGCCAGCAGCGTAGAGGGACTAGGATTCGATACGCAGTATTTT
. TRBD2 TRBJ2-1 TRBV2 CASRETGGPEAEQFF TGTGCCAGCAGGGAGACGGGAGGCCCCGAGGCCGAGCAGTTCTTC
. TRBD1 TRBJ1-2 TRBV30 CAWTGTGVGFHYGYTF TGTGCCTGGACCGGGACAGGGGTGGGATTTCACTATGGCTACACCTTC
. . TRBJ1-5 TRBV19 CASSLEGPVWPQHF TGTGCCAGTAGTCTGGAGGGGCCAGTTTGGCCCCAGCATTTT
. . TRBJ2-3 TRBV4-1 CASSQEDWDTQYF TGCGCCAGCAGCCAAGAAGATTGGGATACGCAGTATTTT
. TRBD2 TRBJ2-7 TRBV4-1 CASSQGRTSVSYEQYF TGCGCCAGCAGCCAAGGTAGGACTAGCGTCTCCTACGAGCAGTACTTC
. . TRBJ2-7 TRBV1 CTSSQDWLANYEQYF TGCACCAGCAGCCAAGATTGGCTAGCGAACTACGAGCAGTACTTC
. TRBD1 TRBJ1-4 TRBV27 CASSPGTGGEKLFF TGTGCCAGCAGTCCCGGGACAGGGGGTGAAAAACTGTTTTTT
. . TRBJ2-4 TRBV29-1 CSVAERGDQYF TGCAGCGTTGCAGAGAGGGGGGATCAGTACTTC
. . TRBJ1-1 TRBV25-1 CASSYTGTTEAFF TGTGCCAGCAGCTACACAGGGACCACTGAAGCTTTCTTT
. . TRBJ1-1 TRBV29-1 CSGLDMNTEAFF TGCAGCGGCTTGGATATGAACACTGAAGCTTTCTTT
. . TRBJ2-7 TRBV5-6 CASSLSSSWYEQYF TGTGCCAGCAGCTTGAGTAGTAGCTGGTACGAGCAGTACTTC
. . TRBJ2-1 TRBV10-3 CAISYTKSSYNEQFF TGTGCCATCAGCTATACCAAAAGCTCCTACAATGAGCAGTTCTTC
. TRBD2 TRBJ2-7 TRBV7-6 CASSLDFGGSDNEQYF TGTGCCAGCAGCTTAGATTTCGGCGGGAGTGACAACGAGCAGTACTTC
. . TRBJ2-7 TRBV30 CAWSNWWGVYEQYF TGTGCCTGGAGTAATTGGTGGGGAGTCTACGAGCAGTACTTC
. TRBD2 TRBJ2-1 TRBV30 CACSVVVAGGEQFF TGTGCCTGTTCTGTGGTGGTAGCGGGGGGGGAGCAGTTCTTC
. TRBD2 TRBJ2-7 TRBV7-6 CASSAGGRERYEQYF TGTGCCAGCAGCGCGGGGGGGCGGGAGCGCTACGAGCAGTACTTC
. . TRBJ2-7 TRBV5-1 CASSLAPTYEQYF TGCGCCAGCAGCTTGGCCCCCACCTACGAGCAGTACTTC
. . TRBJ2-2 TRBV11-2 CASSGTGELFF TGTGCCAGCAGCGGTACCGGGGAGCTGTTTTTT
. TRBD2 TRBJ2-1 TRBV6-5 CASSYGLAGGNEQFF TGTGCCAGCAGTTACGGACTAGCGGGAGGGAATGAGCAGTTCTTC
. . TRBJ2-1 TRBV7-2 CASSLDWSSYNEQFF TGTGCCAGCAGCTTGGATTGGAGCTCCTACAATGAGCAGTTCTTC
. . TRBJ1-2 TRBV5-1 CASSLDNINYGYTF TGCGCCAGCAGCTTGGATAACATTAACTATGGCTACACCTTC
. . TRBJ2-7 TRBV19 CASSHGQYAYEQYF TGTGCCAGTAGCCACGGACAGTATGCCTACGAGCAGTACTTC
. . TRBJ2-5 TRBV5-1 CASSSERPQTGPQETQYF TGCGCCAGCAGCTCCGAAAGACCTCAGACAGGTCCGCAAGAGACCCAGTACTTC
. TRBD2 TRBJ2-1 TRBV7-2 CASSLALAGVNEQFF TGTGCCAGCAGCTTAGCACTAGCGGGAGTCAATGAGCAGTTCTTC
. TRBD1 TRBJ1-1 TRBV5-1 CASSLDFGTGDTEAFF TGCGCCAGCAGCTTGGATTTTGGGACAGGGGACACTGAAGCTTTCTTT
. . TRBJ1-1 TRBV15 CATSRSWDTEAFF TGTGCCACCAGCCGGTCTTGGGACACTGAAGCTTTCTTT
once . TRBJ1-1 TRBV29-1 CSVESTGKSSGAFF TGCAGCGTTGAATCGACAGGAAAGAGCAGTGGAGCTTTCTTT
. . TRBJ1-1 TRBV2 CASSEGVRAGPGDTEAFF TGTGCCAGCAGTGAAGGGGTTCGGGCGGGGCCGGGCGACACTGAAGCTTTCTTT
. . TRBJ1-3 TRBV11-2 CASSFSQNTIYF TGTGCCAGCAGCTTTTCCCAAAACACCATATATTTT
once . TRBJ2-7 TRBV12-2 CASPIRVTDTFYEQYF TGTGCAAGTCCCATTAGAGTGACAGATACCTTCTACGAGCAGTACTTC
. . TRBJ1-2 TRBV5-1 CASSSSYGGYTF TGCGCCAGCAGTTCTTCCTATGGGGGCTACACCTTC
. . TRBJ2-5 TRBV5-1 CASSYYGETQYF TGCGCCAGCAGCTATTACGGGGAGACCCAGTACTTC
. TRBD2 TRBJ2-1 TRBV5-6 CASSLASGTYNEQFF TGTGCCAGCAGCTTGGCTAGCGGGACCTACAATGAGCAGTTCTTC
. TRBD2 TRBJ2-7 TRBV4-3 CASSQLAGISYEQYF TGCGCCAGCAGCCAATTAGCGGGAATTTCCTACGAGCAGTACTTC
. . TRBJ1-1 TRBV10-3 CAIKGANTEAFF TGTGCCATCAAAGGGGCGAACACTGAAGCTTTCTTT
. . TRBJ2-3 TRBV10-2 CASAYGGTSTDTQYF TGCGCCAGCGCTTATGGCGGTACTAGCACAGATACGCAGTATTTT
. . TRBJ1-1 TRBV28 CASSFGEGQFMNTEAFF TGTGCCAGCAGTTTTGGGGAGGGACAATTCATGAACACTGAAGCTTTCTTT
. . TRBJ2-5 TRBV28 CASSRTGETQYF TGTGCCAGCAGTCGCACTGGGGAGACCCAGTACTTC